The 17 T cell receptor beta chains given below trace back to one sample, sequenced in a study of T cell changes during pregnancy in multiple sclerosis. Sequenced by immunoSEQ multiplex PCR; TCRdb stores in-frame clones only, minus some. This sample has 50,000 to 60,000 clones, with nearly 95% found just once. Sample: CD4+ T cells from peripheral blood mononuclear cells, taken in the second trimester of pregnancy. All receptors derive from a female donor with multiple sclerosis, enrolled in a pregnancy study.

This chain links TRBV27 with TRBJ1-2, with 10 bases fitting TRBD1. This CDR3 has 14 residues. The junction had 7 bases not matched to a gene; V was cut back by 6 bases and J by 6 bases. Germline assignment: CDR1 MNHEY and CDR2 SMNVEV (reference sequence). Written as DNA, the CDR3 is TGTGCCAGCAGGCTCATAGGGACAGGGGATGGCTACACCTTC. Protein product: CASRLIGTGDGYTF.

This chain links TRBV11-2 with TRBJ2-1, with TRBD2 identical over 7 bases. V was pared by 1 base and J by 5 bases, with 5 bases of the junction left unmatched. Per the germline V gene, CDR1 is SGHAT and CDR2 is FQNNGV. CDR3 length: 15 residues. CDR3 DNA sequence: TGTGCCAGCAGCTTAGGGGGGGGAAGACACAATGAGCAGTTCTTC. Residues: CASSLGGGRHNEQFF.

This chain links TRBV18 with TRBJ2-3; maybe TRBD2 (7 bases). V was pared by 1 base and J by 4 bases, with 15 bases between. Germline CDR1 and CDR2: KGHSH and LQKENI. This CDR3 is 16 amino acids long. CDR3 nucleotides: TGTGCCAGCTCACCACGAAATCGGGGGGCTGCAGATACGCAGTATTTT. Translation: CASSPRNRGAADTQYF.

V and J are TRBV9 and TRBJ1-4; no firm D call. CDR1 is SGDLS and CDR2 is YYNGEE in the germline V gene. The CDR3 length is 13 residues. V was clipped by 0 bases and J by 6 bases, with 6 bases between them. The DNA for the CDR3 is TGTGCCAGCAGCGTAGTTCCAGATGAAAAACTGTTTTTT. As protein: CASSVVPDEKLFF. Full variable domain (remainder filled in from reference TRBV9 and TRBJ1-4): DSGVTQTPKHLITATGQRVTLRCSPRSGDLSVYWYQQSLDQGLQFLIQYYNGEERAKGNILERFSAQQFPDLHSELNLSSLELGDSALYFCASSVVPDEKLFFGSGTQLSVL.

J is TRBJ1-2 and V is TRBV6-1; D is undetermined. V was clipped by 1 base and J by 2 bases, with 14 bases between them. The CDR3 sequence is 16 residues long. Germline V gene data show CDR1 as MNHNS and CDR2 as SASEGT. The CDR3 region is CASSEVGASPNYGYTF. CDR3 in DNA: TGTGCCAGCAGTGAAGTAGGAGCCAGCCCCAACTATGGCTACACCTTC.

V is TRBV27 and J is TRBJ2-2, with 7 bases fitting TRBD1. Germline V gene lookup returns CDR1 MNHEY and CDR2 SMNVEV (reference sequence). V trimming: 6 bases; J trimming: 6 bases; junction bases outside the gene matches: 7. This CDR3 spans 14 amino acids. The CDR3 sequence: CASSDRERAGELFF. The DNA of the CDR3 is TGTGCCAGCAGCGACAGGGAGCGTGCCGGGGAGCTGTTTTTT.

V and J are TRBV5-4 and TRBJ2-6; no clear D gene. Trimming pared 0 bases from V and 2 bases from J, leaving 6 bases between. Germline CDR1 is SGHNT and CDR2 is YYREEE (reference sequence). The CDR3 length is 15 residues. The CDR3 sequence: CASSLAGTGANVLTF. In DNA, the CDR3 is TGTGCCAGCAGCTTGGCCGGTACTGGGGCCAACGTCCTGACTTTC. Full variable domain (outside the CDR3, taken from reference TRBV5-4 and TRBJ2-6): ETGVTQSPTHLIKTRGQQVTLRCSSQSGHNTVSWYQQALGQGPQFIFQYYREEENGRGNFPPRFSGLQFPNYSSELNVNALELDDSALYLCASSLAGTGANVLTFGAGSRLTVL.

CDR3 in DNA: TGTGCCACCAGCAACAGGGGGACTGAAGCTTTCTTT. Translation gives CATSNRGTEAFF. The rearrangement links TRBV15 to TRBJ1-1; 8 positions match TRBD1. With V trimmed by 4 bases and J by 5 bases, 0 bases remained unmatched. CDR3 size: 12 residues. Germline CDR1 LNHNV, CDR2 YYDKDF (reference sequence).

This clone occurred once. This chain links TRBV7-9 with TRBJ2-6; 8 bases are shared with TRBD1. J lost 0 bases, V lost 6 bases, and 7 bases had no gene match. From germline, CDR1 is SEHNR and CDR2 FQNEAQ (reference sequence). The length of the CDR3 is 17 residues. The chain's CDR3 is CASSKQGQVSGANVLTF. The CDR3, as DNA: TGTGCCAGCAGTAAACAGGGACAGGTCTCTGGGGCCAACGTCCTGACTTTC.

The V gene is TRBV2, the J gene TRBJ2-1; 7 bases match TRBD2. V lost 8 bases and J lost 5; bases outside the gene matches: 12. CDR3 length: 15 amino acids. CDR1 and CDR2 (germline): SNHLY, FYNNEI. Here the CDR3 DNA reads TGTGCCAGCCAGACAGATCTAGCGGCTAACAATGAGCAGTTCTTC. It is translated as CASQTDLAANNEQFF.

This clone was seen only once. CDR3: CASSLRGQGDEQYF. The CDR3 nucleotides read TGTGCCAGCAGCTTACGGGGACAGGGGGACGAGCAGTACTTC. The rearrangement uses TRBV7-8 and TRBJ2-7, with 11 bases lining up with TRBD1. Germline CDR1 is SGHVS and CDR2 is FQNEAQ. The V and J ends lost 2 bases and 5 bases, in that order; junction bases with no gene match: 2. This CDR3 is built from 14 residues.

J is TRBJ1-1 and V is TRBV29-1; 9 nucleotides match TRBD1. V lost 6 bases to trimming and J lost 7 bases; unmatched junction nucleotides: 12. The V gene's germline CDR1 is SQVTM and CDR2 ANQGSEA. CDR3 length: 14 residues. As DNA, the CDR3 is TGCAGCGTGGGACAGGGAGGCCAACCAAATGAAGCTTTCTTT. As protein: CSVGQGGQPNEAFF.

This clone was found a few times. This chain links TRBV4-1 with TRBJ1-6; D remains ambiguous. CDR3 size: 16 residues. Trimming took off 0 bases at V and 5 bases at J, with 11 bases between the two ends. Per germline, CDR1 MGHRA and CDR2 YSYEKL. The CDR3 sequence: CASSQDSATNNSPLHF. CDR3 nucleotide sequence: TGCGCCAGCAGCCAAGATAGCGCCACCAATAATTCACCCCTCCACTTT.

This clone was observed once. The J gene is TRBJ2-2, the V gene TRBV5-1; D call uncertain. The germline V gene has CDR1 SGHRS and CDR2 YFSETQ. This CDR3 is built from 15 residues. Trimming pared 4 bases from V and 2 bases from J, leaving 12 bases between. CDR3 protein: CASSRLGANTGELFF. The CDR3 DNA sequence: TGCGCCAGCAGCCGACTTGGAGCTAACACCGGGGAGCTGTTTTTT.

The chain has TRBV7-9 and TRBJ1-5; maybe TRBD1 (6 bases). The V gene lost 5 bases and the J gene lost 5 bases, with 10 bases spanning the gap. CDR3 length equals 13 residues. Germline V gives CDR1 SEHNR, CDR2 FQNEAQ (reference sequence). In nucleotides, the CDR3 is TGTGCCAGCAGCCGGACAGCGGATCAGCCCCAGCATTTT. Translated, it gives CASSRTADQPQHF.

This chain joins TRBV6-5 and TRBJ2-3, with D perhaps matching TRBD1 (5 bases). The germline CDR1 and CDR2 sequences are MNHEY and SVGAGI. The V end lost 0 bases, the J end lost 4 bases, and 8 bases lay between the germline ends. The CDR3 contains 14 residues. CDR3 in DNA: TGTGCCAGCAGTTACTCTGCCAGGGCAGATACGCAGTATTTT. This gives the protein CASSYSARADTQYF.

This chain links TRBV28 with TRBJ2-3, with a tentative D call TRBD2 (7 bases). Germline V gives CDR1 MDHEN, CDR2 SYDVKM. The V end lost 7 bases, the J end lost 1 base, and 15 bases lay between the germline ends. CDR3 length: 15 residues. Here the CDR3 DNA reads TGTGCCAGCACATCTCAGGGGAGGGGCACAGATACGCAGTATTTT. It yields the protein CASTSQGRGTDTQYF.